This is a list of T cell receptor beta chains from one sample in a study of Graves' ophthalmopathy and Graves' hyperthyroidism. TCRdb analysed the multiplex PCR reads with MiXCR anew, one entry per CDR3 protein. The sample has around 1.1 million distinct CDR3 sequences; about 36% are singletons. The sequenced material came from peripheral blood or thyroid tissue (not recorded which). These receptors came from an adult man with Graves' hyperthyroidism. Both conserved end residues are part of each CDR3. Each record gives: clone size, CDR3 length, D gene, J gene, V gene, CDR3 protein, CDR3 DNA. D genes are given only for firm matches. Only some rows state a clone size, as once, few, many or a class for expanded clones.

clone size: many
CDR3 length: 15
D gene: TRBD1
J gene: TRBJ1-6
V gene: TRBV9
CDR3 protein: CASSGAGTGSSPLHF
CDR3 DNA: TGTGCCAGCAGCGGGGCCGGGACAGGATCATCACCCCTCCACTTT

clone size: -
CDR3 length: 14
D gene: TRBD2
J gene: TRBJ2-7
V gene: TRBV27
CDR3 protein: CASRPAGGVWGQYF
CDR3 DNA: TGTGCCAGCAGGCCGGCGGGGGGGGTTTGGGGGCAGTACTTC

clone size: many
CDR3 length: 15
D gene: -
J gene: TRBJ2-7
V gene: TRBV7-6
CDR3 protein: CASSLSPSRSYEQYF
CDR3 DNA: TGTGCCAGCAGCTTAAGCCCGAGCCGCTCCTACGAGCAGTACTTC

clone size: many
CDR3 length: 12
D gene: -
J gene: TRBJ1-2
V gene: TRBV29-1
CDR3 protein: CSVVGQDYGYTF
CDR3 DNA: TGCAGCGTTGTAGGGCAAGACTATGGCTACACCTTC

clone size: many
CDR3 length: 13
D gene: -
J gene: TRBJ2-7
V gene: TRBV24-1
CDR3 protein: CATSGQGGERQYF
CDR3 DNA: TGTGCCACCAGCGGGCAGGGAGGAGAGCGACAGTACTTC

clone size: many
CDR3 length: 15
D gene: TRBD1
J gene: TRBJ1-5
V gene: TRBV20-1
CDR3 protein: CSARATGTQNQPQHF
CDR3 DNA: TGCAGTGCTAGGGCGACAGGGACCCAGAATCAGCCCCAGCATTTT

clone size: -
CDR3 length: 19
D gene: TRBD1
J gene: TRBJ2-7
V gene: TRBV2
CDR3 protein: CASSLGGGTGWSREGEQYF
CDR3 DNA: TGTGCCAGCAGCCTGGGCGGCGGGACAGGGTGGTCGCGCGAGGGGGAGCAGTACTTC

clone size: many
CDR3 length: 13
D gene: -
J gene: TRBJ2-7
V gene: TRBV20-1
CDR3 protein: CSARDSLLDEQYF
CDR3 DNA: TGCAGTGCGCGGGACTCACTCCTCGACGAGCAGTACTTC

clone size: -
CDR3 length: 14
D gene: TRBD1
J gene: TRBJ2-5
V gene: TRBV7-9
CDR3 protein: CASSRQGFRETQYF
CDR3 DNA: TGTGCCAGCAGCCGACAGGGGTTTCGGGAGACCCAGTACTTC

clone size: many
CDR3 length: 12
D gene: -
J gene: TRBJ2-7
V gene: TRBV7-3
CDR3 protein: CASSTDGNEQYF
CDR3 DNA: TGTGCCAGCAGCACCGACGGAAACGAGCAGTACTTC

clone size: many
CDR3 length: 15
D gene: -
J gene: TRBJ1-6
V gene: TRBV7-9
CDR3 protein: CASSLGPGGLAALHF
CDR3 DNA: TGTGCCAGCAGCTTGGGACCCGGGGGGCTAGCTGCCCTCCACTTT

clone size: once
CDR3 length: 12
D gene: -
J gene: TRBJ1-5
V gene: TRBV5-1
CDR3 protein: CASSLGGSPQHF
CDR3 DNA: TGCGCCAGCAGCTTAGGGGGTTCACCCCAGCATTTT

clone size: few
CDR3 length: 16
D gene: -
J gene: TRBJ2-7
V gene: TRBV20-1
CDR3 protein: CSARDVRPGAHNEQYF
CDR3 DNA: TGCAGTGCTAGAGATGTCAGGCCAGGGGCGCACAACGAGCAGTACTTC

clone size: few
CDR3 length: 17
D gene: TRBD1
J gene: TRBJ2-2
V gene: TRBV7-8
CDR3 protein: CASSQVPGQGNTGELFF
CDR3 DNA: TGTGCCAGCAGCCAAGTCCCGGGACAGGGGAACACCGGGGAGCTGTTTTTT

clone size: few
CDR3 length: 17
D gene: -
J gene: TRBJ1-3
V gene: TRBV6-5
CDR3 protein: CASSYLPHEVSANTIYF
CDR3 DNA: TGTGCCAGCAGTTACCTCCCACACGAGGTTTCCGCAAACACCATATATTTT

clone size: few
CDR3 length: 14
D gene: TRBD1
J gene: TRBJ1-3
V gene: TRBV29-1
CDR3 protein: CSVMRTGGGNTIYF
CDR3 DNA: TGCAGCGTAATGAGGACAGGGGGAGGAAACACCATATATTTT

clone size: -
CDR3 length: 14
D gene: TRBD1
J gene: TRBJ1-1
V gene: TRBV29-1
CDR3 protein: CSVYQGAGNTEAFF
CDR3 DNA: TGCAGCGTGTACCAGGGGGCAGGTAACACTGAAGCTTTCTTT

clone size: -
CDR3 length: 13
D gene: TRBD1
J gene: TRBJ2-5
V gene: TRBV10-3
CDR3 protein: CASREQGAGVEYF
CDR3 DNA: TGTGCCAGCAGGGAACAGGGGGCTGGGGTAGAGTACTTC

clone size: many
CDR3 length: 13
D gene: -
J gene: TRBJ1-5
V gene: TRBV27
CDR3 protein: CASSSDWNQPQHF
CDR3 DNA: TGTGCCAGCAGCAGCGACTGGAATCAGCCCCAGCATTTT

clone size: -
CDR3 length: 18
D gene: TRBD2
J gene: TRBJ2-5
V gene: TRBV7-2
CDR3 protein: CASSLARLVGGYQETQYF
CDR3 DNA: TGTGCCAGCAGCTTAGCGCGACTAGTGGGAGGGTACCAAGAGACCCAGTACTTC

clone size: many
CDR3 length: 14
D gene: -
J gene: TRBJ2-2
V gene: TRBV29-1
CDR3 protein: CSVRLGANTGELFF
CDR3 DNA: TGCAGCGTCCGTCTGGGGGCGAACACCGGGGAGCTGTTTTTT

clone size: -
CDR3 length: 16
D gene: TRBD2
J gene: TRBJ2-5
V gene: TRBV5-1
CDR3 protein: CASSYGLAGSQETQYF
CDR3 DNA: TGCGCCAGCAGCTACGGACTAGCGGGTTCACAAGAGACCCAGTACTTC

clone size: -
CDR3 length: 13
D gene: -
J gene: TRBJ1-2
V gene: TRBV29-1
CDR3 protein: CSVVAVGGYGYTF
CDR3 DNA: TGCAGCGTTGTTGCGGTGGGGGGCTATGGCTACACCTTC

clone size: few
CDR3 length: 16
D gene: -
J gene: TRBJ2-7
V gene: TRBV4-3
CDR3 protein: CASSQDLPEGSYEQYF
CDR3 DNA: TGCGCCAGCAGCCAAGATCTGCCGGAGGGGTCCTACGAGCAGTACTTC

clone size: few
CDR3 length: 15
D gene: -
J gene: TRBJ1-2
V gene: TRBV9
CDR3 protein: CASSQGRAPSYGYTF
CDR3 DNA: TGTGCCAGCAGCCAGGGGAGGGCCCCCTCCTATGGCTACACCTTC

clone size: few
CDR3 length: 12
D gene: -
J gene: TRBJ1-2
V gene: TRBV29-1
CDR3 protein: CSVGADLYGYTF
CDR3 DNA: TGCAGCGTGGGGGCCGATCTCTATGGCTACACCTTC

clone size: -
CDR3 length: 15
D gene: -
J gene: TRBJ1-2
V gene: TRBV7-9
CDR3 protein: CASSPPAREGYGYTF
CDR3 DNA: TGTGCCAGCAGCCCACCCGCCAGGGAAGGCTATGGCTACACCTTC

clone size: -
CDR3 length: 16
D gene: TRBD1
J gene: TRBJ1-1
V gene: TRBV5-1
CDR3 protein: CASSLVGQGLSAEAFF
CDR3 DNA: TGCGCCAGCAGCTTGGTGGGACAGGGACTTTCCGCTGAAGCTTTCTTT

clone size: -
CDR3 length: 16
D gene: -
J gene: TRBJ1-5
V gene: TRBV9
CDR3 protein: CASSVRTDSGNQPQHF
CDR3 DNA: TGTGCCAGCAGCGTACGGACAGACTCGGGCAATCAGCCCCAGCATTTT

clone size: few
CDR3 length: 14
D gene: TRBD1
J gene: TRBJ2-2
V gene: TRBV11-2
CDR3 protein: CASSWGQHRGELFF
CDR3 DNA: TGTGCCAGCAGCTGGGGACAGCACCGCGGGGAGCTGTTTTTT

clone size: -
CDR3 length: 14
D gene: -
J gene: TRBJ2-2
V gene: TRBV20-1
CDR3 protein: CSARKPGASRELFF
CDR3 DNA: TGCAGTGCTAGAAAACCGGGGGCTAGCCGGGAGCTGTTTTTT

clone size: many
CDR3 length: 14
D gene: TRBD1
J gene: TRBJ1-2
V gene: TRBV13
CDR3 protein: CASTTRGQGDGYTF
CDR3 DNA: TGTGCCAGCACCACCAGAGGACAGGGTGATGGCTACACCTTC

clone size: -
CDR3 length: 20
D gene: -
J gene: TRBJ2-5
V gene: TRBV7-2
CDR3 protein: CASSLRPVYKHRDGQETQYF
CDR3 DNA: TGTGCCAGCAGCTTAAGGCCCGTCTATAAGCACCGGGACGGCCAAGAGACCCAGTACTTC

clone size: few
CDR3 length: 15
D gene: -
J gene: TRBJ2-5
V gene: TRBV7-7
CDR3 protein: CASSLAAGTQETQYF
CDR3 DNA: TGTGCCAGCAGCTTAGCGGCCGGGACTCAAGAGACCCAGTACTTC

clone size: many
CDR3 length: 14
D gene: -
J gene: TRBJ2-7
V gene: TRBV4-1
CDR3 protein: CASSQEQGRYEQYF
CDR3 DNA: TGCGCCAGCAGCCAAGAACAGGGGAGGTACGAGCAGTACTTC

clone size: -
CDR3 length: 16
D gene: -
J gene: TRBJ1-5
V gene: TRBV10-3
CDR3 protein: CAISESPGNSNQPQHF
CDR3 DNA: TGTGCCATCAGTGAGTCCCCTGGGAATAGCAATCAGCCCCAGCATTTT

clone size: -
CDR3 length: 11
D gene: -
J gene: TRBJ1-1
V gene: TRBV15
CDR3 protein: CATSRDYGQGF
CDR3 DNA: TGTGCCACCAGCAGAGATTATGGGCAGGGCTTT

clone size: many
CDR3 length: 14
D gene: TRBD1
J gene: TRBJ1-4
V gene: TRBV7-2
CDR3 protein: CASSLGQGHEKLFF
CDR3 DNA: TGTGCCAGCAGCCTCGGACAGGGCCATGAAAAACTGTTTTTT

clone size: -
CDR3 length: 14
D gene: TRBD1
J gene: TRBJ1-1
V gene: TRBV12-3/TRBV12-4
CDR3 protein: CASSETGRGGEAFF
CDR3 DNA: TGTGCCAGCAGTGAGACAGGGAGAGGAGGTGAAGCTTTCTTT

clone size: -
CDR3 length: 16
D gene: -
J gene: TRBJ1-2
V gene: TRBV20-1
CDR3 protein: CSARGDLGMTNYGYTF
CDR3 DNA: TGCAGTGCTAGAGGTGATCTCGGTATGACTAACTATGGCTACACCTTC

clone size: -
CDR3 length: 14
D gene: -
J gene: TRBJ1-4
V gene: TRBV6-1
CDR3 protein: CASRRVVTNEKLFF
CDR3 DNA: TGTGCCAGCAGAAGGGTTGTAACTAATGAAAAACTGTTTTTT

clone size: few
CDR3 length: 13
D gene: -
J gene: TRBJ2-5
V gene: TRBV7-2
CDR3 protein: CASSLGILETQYF
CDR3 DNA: TGTGCCAGCAGCTTGGGAATCCTGGAGACCCAGTACTTC

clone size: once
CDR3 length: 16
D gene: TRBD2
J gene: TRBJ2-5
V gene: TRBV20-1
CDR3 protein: CSARAPSGRASETQYF
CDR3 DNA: TGCAGTGCTAGAGCTCCTAGCGGGAGGGCCAGCGAGACCCAGTACTTC

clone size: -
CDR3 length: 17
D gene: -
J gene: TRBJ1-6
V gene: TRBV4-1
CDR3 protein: CASSQVVGGTANSPLHF
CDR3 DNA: TGCGCCAGCAGCCAGGTCGTCGGGGGTACGGCTAATTCACCCCTCCACTTT

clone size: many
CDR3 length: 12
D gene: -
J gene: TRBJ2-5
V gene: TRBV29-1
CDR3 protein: CSVVRGAETQYF
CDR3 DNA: TGCAGCGTTGTTCGGGGGGCAGAGACCCAGTACTTC

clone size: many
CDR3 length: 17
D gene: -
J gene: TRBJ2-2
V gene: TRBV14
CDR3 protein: CASSQELPWTNTGELFF
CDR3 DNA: TGTGCCAGCAGCCAAGAACTTCCATGGACAAACACCGGGGAGCTGTTTTTT

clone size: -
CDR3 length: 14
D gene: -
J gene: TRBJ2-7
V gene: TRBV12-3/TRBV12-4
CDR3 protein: CASSLLGGLGEQYF
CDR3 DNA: TGTGCCAGCAGTCTCCTTGGGGGGTTGGGCGAGCAGTACTTC

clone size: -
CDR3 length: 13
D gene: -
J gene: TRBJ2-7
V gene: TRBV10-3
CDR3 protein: CATLRTPTYEQYF
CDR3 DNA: TGTGCCACACTAAGGACGCCTACCTACGAGCAGTACTTC

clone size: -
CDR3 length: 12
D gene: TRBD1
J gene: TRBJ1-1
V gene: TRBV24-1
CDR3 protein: CATEGQGPEAFF
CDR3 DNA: TGTGCCACCGAAGGACAGGGGCCTGAAGCTTTCTTT

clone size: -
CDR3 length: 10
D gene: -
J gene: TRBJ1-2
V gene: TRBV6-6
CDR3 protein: CASSYISYTF
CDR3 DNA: TGTGCCAGCAGTTATATTTCGTACACCTTC

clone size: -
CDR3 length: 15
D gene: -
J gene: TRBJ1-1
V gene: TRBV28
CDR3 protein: CASSPAVLLTTEAFF
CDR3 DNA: TGTGCCAGCAGTCCCGCCGTCTTATTGACCACTGAAGCTTTCTTT

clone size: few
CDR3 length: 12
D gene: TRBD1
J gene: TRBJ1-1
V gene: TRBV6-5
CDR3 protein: CASKDRVTEAFF
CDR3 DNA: TGTGCCAGCAAGGACAGGGTGACTGAAGCTTTCTTT

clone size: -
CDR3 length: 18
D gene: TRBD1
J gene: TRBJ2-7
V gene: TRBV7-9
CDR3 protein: CASNLGVAGQALAYEQYF
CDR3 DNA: TGTGCCAGCAACTTGGGGGTTGCTGGACAGGCACTTGCCTACGAGCAGTACTTC

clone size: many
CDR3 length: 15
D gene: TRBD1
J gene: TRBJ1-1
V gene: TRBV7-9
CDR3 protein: CASSPGRDSKAEAFF
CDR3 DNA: TGTGCCAGCAGCCCAGGACGGGACAGTAAGGCTGAAGCTTTCTTT

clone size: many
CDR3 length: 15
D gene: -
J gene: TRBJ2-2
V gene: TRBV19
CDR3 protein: CASRQNELNTGELFF
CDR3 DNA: TGTGCCAGCCGACAGAACGAATTGAACACCGGGGAGCTGTTTTTT

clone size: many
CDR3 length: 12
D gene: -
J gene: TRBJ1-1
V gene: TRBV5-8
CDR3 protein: CASSGGGVEAFF
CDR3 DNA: TGTGCCAGCAGCGGCGGGGGCGTTGAAGCTTTCTTT

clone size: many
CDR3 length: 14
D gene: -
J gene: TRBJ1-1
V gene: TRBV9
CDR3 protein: CASSVATDSAEAFF
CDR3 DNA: TGTGCCAGCAGCGTAGCTACGGACAGTGCTGAAGCTTTCTTT

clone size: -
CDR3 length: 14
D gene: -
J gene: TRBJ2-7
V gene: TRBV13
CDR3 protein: CASSLDGKSCEQYF
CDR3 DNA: TGTGCCAGCAGCCTGGACGGCAAAAGCTGCGAGCAGTACTTC

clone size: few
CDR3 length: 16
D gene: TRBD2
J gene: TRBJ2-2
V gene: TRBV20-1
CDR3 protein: CSARPGGGSETGELFF
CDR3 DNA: TGCAGTGCTAGACCCGGGGGGGGGTCGGAAACCGGGGAGCTGTTTTTT

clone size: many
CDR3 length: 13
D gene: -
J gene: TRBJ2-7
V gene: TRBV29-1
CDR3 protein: CSATGQHAYEQYF
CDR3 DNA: TGCAGCGCTACGGGCCAGCATGCCTACGAGCAGTACTTC